This T cell receptor (beta chain) originates from a study of blood T cell repertoires in COVID-19. Study-level background: The analysed material was cDNA or gDNA that came from T cells, B-cell-depleted T cells, or PBMCs.

In the original analysis: From reference gene primer amplification, estimates of nucleated cell counts were derived. Assay: immunoSEQ multiplex PCR; the TCRdb copy retains only in-frame clones and omits some. D and trimming were read from the DNA, whereas the V and J calls and clone size are those reported in that table. In the table there are about 140,000 clones, 79% of which are singletons. This clone qualifies as medium-sized. The CDR3 sequence is 14 residues long. After removal of 5 bases from V and 6 bases from J, the junction contained 7 bases not matched to a gene. CDR1 and CDR2 (germline): MNHEY, SVGAGI.

The clonotype originates from a man aged 55 to 70 with acute or convalescent COVID-19. Sample: peripheral blood. V gene TRBV6-5 combines with J gene TRBJ1-1, with 9 bases aligning to TRBD1. CDR3 in DNA: TGTGCCAGCAGTACGGGGACAGGGTTCGCTGAAGCTTTCTTT. Its translation: CASSTGTGFAEAFF.